This paragraph covers one T cell receptor (beta chain) sequence. TCRdb called the PCR reads again in MiXCR, with one record for every CDR3 protein. The table lists about 20,000 distinct CDR3 sequences, over 40% of them singletons. Deletions cut 1 base from V and 2 bases from J, with 10 bases between. The CDR3 contains 15 residues. The germline V gene encodes CDR1 SGHTA and CDR2 FQGNSA. This sample was taken from a study of tumor-infiltrating lymphocytes in oesophageal squamous cell carcinoma. The receptor comes from a male donor with esophageal squamous cell carcinoma. Material for sequencing was normal esophageal tissue next to the tumor. This chain links TRBV7-2 with TRBJ2-3; D is ambiguous. Written as DNA, the CDR3 is TGTGCCAGCAGCTTAGGGTTTGCTATCACAGATACGCAGTATTTT. Translated: CASSLGFAITDTQYF.